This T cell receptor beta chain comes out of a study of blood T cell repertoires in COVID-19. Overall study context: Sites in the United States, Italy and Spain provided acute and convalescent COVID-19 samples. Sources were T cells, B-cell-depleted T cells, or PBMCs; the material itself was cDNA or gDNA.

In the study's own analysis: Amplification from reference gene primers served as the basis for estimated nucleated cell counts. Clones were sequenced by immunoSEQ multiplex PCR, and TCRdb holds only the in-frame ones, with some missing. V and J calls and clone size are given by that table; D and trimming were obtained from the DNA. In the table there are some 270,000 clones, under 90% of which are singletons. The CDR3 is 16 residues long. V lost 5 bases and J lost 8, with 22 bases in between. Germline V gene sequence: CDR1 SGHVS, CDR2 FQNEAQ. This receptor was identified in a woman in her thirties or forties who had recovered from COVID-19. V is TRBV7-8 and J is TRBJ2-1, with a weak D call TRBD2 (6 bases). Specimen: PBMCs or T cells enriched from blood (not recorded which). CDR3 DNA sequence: TGTGCCAGCAGCCCCACCTCGGGGGTCCGGGGCCATGAGCAGTTCTTC. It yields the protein CASSPTSGVRGHEQFF.